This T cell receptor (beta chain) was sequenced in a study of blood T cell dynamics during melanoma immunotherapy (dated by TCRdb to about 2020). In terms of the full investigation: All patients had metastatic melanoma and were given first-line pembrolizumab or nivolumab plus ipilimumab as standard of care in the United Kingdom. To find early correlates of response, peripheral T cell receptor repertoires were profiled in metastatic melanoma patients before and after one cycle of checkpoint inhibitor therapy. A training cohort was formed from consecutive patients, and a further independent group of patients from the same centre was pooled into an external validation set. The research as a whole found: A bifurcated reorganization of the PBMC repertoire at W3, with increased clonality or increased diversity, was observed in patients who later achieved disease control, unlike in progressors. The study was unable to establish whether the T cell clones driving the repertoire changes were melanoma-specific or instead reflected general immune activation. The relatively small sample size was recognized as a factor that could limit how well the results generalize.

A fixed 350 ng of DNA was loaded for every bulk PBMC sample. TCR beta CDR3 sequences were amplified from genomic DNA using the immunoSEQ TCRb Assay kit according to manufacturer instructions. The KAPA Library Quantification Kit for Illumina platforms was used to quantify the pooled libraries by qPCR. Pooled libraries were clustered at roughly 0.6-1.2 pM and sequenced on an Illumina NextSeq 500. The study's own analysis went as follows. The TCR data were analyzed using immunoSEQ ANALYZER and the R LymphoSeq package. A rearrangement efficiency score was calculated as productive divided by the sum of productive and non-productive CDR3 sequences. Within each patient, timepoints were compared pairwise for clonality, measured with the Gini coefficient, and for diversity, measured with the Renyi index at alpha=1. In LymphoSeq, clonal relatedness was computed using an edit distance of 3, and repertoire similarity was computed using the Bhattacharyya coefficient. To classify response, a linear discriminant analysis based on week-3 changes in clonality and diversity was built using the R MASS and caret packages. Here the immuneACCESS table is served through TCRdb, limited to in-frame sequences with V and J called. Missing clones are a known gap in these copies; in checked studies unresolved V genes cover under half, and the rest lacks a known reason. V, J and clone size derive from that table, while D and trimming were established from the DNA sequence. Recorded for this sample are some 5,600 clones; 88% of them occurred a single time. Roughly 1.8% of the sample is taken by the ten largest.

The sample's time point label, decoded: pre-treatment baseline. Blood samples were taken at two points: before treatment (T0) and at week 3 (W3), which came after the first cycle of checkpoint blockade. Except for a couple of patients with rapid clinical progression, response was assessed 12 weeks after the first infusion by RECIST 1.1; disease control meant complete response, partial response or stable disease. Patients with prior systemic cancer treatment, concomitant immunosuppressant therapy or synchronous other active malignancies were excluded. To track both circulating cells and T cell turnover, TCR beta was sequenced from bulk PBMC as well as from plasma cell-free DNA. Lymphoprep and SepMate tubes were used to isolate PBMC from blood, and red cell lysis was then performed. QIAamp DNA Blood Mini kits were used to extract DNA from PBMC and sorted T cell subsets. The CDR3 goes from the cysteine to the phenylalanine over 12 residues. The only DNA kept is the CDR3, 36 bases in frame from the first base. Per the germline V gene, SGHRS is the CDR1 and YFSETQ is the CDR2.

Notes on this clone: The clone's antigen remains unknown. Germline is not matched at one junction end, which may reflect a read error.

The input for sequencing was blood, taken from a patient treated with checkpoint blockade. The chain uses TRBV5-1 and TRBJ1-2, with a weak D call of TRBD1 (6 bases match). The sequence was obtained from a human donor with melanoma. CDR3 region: CASSLEAGVVCF. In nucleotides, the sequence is TGCGCCAGCAGCTTGGAAGCAGGGGTGGTCTGCTTC.